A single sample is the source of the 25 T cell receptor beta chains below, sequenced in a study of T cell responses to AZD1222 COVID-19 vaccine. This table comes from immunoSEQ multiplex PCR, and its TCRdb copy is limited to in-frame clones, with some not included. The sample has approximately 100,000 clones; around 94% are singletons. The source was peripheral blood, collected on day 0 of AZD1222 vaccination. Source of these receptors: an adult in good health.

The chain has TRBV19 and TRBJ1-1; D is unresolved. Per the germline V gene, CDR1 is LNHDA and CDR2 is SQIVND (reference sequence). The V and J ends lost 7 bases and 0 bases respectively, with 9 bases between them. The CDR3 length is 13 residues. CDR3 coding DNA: TGTGCCAGTACCTACATGATGAACACTGAAGCTTTCTTT. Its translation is CASTYMMNTEAFF.

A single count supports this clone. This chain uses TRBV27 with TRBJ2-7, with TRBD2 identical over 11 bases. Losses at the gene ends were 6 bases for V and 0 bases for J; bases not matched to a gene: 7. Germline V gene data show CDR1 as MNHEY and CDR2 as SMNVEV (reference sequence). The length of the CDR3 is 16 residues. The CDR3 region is CASRISSGRTSYEQYF. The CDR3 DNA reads TGTGCCAGCAGAATCTCTAGCGGGAGGACCTCCTACGAGCAGTACTTC.

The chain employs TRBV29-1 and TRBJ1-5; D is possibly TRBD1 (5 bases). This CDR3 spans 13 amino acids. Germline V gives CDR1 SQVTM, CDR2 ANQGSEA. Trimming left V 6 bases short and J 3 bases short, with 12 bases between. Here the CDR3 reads CSVRDGSNQPQHF. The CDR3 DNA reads TGCAGCGTCCGGGACGGTTCCAATCAGCCCCAGCATTTT.

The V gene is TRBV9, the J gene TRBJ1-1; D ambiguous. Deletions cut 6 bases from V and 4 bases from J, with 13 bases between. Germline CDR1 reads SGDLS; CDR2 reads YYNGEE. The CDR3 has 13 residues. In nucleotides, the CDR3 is TGTGCCAGCACCAAAGACGTCCTCACTGAAGCTTTCTTT. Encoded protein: CASTKDVLTEAFF.

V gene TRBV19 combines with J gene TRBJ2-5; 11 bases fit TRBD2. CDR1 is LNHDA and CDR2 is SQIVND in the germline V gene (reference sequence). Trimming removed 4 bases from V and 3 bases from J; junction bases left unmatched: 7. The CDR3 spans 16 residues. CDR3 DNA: TGTGCCAGTAGTACAACCGGGACTAGCGGTGAAGAGACCCAGTACTTC. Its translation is CASSTTGTSGEETQYF.

The CDR3 DNA is TGTGCCAGCAGTTTAAAGGGATACGAGCAGTACTTC. It specifies CASSLKGYEQYF. The rearrangement joins TRBV27 to TRBJ2-7; D not resolved. V was shortened by 2 bases and J by 4 bases, with 6 bases between the two germline ends. Germline V CDR1 and CDR2: MNHEY, SMNVEV (reference sequence). The CDR3 is made up of 12 amino acids.

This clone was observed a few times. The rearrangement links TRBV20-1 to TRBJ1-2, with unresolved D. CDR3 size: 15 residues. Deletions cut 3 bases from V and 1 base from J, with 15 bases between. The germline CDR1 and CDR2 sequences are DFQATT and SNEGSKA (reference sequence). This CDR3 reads CSASRPGADNYGYTF. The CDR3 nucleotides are TGCAGTGCTAGTCGGCCAGGAGCCGATAACTATGGCTACACCTTC.

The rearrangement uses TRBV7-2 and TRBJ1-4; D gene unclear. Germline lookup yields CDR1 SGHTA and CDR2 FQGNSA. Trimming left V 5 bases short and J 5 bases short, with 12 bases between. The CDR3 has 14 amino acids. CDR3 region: CASSSGPFNEKLFF. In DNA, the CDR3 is TGTGCCAGCAGCAGCGGGCCATTCAATGAAAAACTGTTTTTT.

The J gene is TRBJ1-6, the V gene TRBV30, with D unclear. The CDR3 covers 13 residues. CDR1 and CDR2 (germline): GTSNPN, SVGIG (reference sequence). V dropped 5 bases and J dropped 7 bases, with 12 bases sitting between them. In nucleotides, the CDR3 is TGTGCCTGGTCCGCAGATTTAAATTCACCCCTCCACTTT. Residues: CAWSADLNSPLHF.

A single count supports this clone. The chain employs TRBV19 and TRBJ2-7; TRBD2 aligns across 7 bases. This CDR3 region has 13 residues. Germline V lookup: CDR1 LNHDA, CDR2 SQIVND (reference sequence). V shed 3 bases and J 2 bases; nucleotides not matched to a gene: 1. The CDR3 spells CASSMAGAYEQYF. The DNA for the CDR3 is TGTGCCAGTAGTATGGCGGGGGCCTACGAGCAGTACTTC.

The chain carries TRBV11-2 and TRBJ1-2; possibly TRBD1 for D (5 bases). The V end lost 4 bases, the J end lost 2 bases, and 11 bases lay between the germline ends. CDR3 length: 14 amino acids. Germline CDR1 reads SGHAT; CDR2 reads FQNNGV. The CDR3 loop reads CASSSDTRNYGYTF. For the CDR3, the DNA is TGTGCCAGCAGCTCGGACACCCGGAACTATGGCTACACCTTC.

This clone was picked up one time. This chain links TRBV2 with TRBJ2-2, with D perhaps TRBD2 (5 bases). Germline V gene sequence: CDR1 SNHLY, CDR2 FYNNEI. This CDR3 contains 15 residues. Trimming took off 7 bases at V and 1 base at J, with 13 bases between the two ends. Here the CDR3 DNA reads TGTGCCAGCAAAGCGGCCGTGAGGAACACCGGGGAGCTGTTTTTT. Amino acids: CASKAAVRNTGELFF.

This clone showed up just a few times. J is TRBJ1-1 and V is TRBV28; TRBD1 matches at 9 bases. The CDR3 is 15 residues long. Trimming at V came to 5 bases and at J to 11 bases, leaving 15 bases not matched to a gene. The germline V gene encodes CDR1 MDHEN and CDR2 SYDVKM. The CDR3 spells CASSADSGTGFGAFF. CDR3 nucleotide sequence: TGTGCCAGCAGTGCAGACTCCGGGACAGGGTTTGGGGCTTTCTTT.

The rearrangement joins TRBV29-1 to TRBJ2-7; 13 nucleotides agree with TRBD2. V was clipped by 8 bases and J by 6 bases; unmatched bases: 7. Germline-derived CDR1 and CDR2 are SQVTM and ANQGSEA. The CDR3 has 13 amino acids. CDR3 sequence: CSTRLAGGGEQYF. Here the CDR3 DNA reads TGCAGCACCCGACTAGCGGGAGGAGGCGAGCAGTACTTC.

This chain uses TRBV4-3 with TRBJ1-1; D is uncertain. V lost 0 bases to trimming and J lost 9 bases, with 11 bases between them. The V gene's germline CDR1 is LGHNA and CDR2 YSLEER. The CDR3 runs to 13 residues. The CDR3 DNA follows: TGCGCCAGCAGCCAAGATACTTGGACTCAAGCTTTCTTT. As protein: CASSQDTWTQAFF.

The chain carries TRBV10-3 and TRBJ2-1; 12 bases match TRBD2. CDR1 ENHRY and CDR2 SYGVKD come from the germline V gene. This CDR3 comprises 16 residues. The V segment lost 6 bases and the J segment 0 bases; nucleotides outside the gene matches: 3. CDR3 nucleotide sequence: TGTGCCATCAGCACGACTAGCGGGAGCTCCTACAATGAGCAGTTCTTC. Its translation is CAISTTSGSSYNEQFF.

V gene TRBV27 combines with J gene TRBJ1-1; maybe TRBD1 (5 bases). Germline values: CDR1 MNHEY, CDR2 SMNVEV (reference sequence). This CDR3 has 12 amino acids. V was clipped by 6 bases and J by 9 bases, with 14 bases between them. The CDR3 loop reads CASRERVGQAFF. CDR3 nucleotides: TGTGCCAGCAGAGAAAGGGTGGGACAAGCTTTCTTT.

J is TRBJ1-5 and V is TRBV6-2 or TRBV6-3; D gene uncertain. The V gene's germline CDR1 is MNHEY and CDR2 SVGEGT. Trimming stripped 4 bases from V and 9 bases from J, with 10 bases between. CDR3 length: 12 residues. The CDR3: CASSFSRMPQHF. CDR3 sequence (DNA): TGTGCCAGCAGTTTTTCCAGAATGCCCCAGCATTTT.

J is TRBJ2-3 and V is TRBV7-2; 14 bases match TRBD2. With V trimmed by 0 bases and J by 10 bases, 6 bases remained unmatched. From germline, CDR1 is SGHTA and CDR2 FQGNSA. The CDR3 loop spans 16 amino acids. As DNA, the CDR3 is TGTGCCAGCAGCTTAGCATCCGGGACTAGCGGGAGTGCGCAGTATTTT. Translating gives CASSLASGTSGSAQYF.

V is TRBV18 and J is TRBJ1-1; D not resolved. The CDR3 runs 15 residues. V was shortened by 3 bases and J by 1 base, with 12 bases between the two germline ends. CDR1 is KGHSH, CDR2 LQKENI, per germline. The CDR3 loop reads CASSPWTGRNTEAFF. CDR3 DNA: TGTGCCAGCTCACCGTGGACTGGGAGGAACACTGAAGCTTTCTTT.

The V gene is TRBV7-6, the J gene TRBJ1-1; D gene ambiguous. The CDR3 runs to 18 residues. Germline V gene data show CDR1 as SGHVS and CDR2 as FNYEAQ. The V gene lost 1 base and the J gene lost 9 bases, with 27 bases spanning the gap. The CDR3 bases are TGTGCCAGCAGCTTAGGCGATATTTTTGCCCCACTAGGAAACCAAGCTTTCTTT. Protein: CASSLGDIFAPLGNQAFF.

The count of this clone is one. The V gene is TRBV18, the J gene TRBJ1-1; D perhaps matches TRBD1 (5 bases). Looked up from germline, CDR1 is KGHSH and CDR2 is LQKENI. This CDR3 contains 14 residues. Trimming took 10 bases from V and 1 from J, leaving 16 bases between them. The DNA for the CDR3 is TGTGCCACCCGGGTATTGGACACGAACACTGAAGCTTTCTTT. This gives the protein CATRVLDTNTEAFF.

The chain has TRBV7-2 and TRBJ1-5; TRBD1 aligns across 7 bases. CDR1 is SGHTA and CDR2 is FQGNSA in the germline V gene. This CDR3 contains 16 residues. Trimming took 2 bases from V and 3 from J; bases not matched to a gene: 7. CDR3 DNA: TGTGCCAGCAGCTTATCCGGGACAGCTACCAATCAGCCCCAGCATTTT. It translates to CASSLSGTATNQPQHF. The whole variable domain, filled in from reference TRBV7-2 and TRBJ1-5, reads GAGVSQSPSNKVTEKGKDVELRCDPISGHTALYWYRQSLGQGLEFLIYFQGNSAPDKSGLPSDRFSAERTGGSVSTLTIQRTQQEDSAVYLCASSLSGTATNQPQHFGDGTRLSIL.

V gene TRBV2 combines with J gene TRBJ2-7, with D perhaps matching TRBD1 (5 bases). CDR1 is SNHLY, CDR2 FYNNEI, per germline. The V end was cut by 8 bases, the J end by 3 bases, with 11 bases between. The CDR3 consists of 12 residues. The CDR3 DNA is TGTGCCAGCCACCCCCAGGGCTACGAGCAGTACTTC. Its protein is CASHPQGYEQYF.

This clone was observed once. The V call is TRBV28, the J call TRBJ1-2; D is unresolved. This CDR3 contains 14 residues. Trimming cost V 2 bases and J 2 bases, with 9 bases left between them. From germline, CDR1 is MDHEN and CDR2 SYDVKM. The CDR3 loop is CASSLLGRNYGYTF. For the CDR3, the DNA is TGTGCCAGCAGTTTACTAGGACGGAACTATGGCTACACCTTC.